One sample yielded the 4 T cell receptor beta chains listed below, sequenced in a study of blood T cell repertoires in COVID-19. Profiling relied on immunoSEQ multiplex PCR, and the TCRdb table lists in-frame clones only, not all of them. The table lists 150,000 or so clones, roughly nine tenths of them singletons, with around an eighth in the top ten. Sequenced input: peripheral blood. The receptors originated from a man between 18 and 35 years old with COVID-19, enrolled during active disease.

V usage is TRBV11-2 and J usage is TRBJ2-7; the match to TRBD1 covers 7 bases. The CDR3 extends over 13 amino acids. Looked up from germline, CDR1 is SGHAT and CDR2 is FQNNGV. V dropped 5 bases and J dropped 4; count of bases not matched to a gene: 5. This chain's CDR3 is CASSRTGVYEQYF. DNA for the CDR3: TGTGCCAGCAGCCGGACAGGAGTATACGAGCAGTACTTC. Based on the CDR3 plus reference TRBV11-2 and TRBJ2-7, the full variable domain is EAGVAQSPRYKIIEKRQSVAFWCNPISGHATLYWYQQILGQGPKLLIQFQNNGVVDDSQLPKDRFSAERLKGVDSTLKIQPAKLEDSAVYLCASSRTGVYEQYFGPGTRLTVT.

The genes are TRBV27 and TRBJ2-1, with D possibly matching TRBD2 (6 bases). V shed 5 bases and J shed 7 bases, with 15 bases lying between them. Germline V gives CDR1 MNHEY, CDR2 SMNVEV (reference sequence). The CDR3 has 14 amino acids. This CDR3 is CASSRSGGWNEQFF. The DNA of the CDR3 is TGTGCCAGCAGTAGGAGTGGGGGGTGGAATGAGCAGTTCTTC.

This CDR3 reads CAWSNPTGHSSYEQYF. As DNA, the CDR3 is TGTGCCTGGAGTAACCCGACAGGACACAGCTCCTACGAGCAGTACTTC. This rearrangement joins TRBV30 to TRBJ2-7, with a possible D match to TRBD1 (6 bases). Trimming removed 2 bases at V and 0 bases at J, with 17 bases between. The CDR3 is 16 residues long. Germline V gene sequence: CDR1 GTSNPN, CDR2 SVGIG (reference sequence).

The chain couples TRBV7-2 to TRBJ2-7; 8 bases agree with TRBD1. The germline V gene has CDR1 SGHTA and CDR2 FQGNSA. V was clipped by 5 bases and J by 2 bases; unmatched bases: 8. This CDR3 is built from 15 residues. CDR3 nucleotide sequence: TGTGCCAGCAGCCCCCAGGGGGCCATAGCCTACGAGCAGTACTTC. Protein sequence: CASSPQGAIAYEQYF.